This is a list of T cell receptor beta chains from one sample in a study of T cells after yellow fever vaccination. MiXCR, run by TCRdb on the 5' RACE reads, gives a single entry per CDR3 protein. The sample has some 250,000 distinct CDR3 sequences, about 7% seen once. Sequencing used CD4+ T cells sorted from PBMCs, obtained 15 days after the yellow fever booster vaccination. Receptors were obtained from a man aged 25-45 years who received the YFV17D yellow fever vaccine. The conserved cysteine and the conserved F or W are not part of the CDR3 here. A D gene is named only where the DNA matches it firmly.

d_call	v_call	j_call	cdr3_aa
TRBD1	TRBV7-9	TRBJ2-3	ASTAELLRGQGTDTQY
-	TRBV11-2	TRBJ1-4	ASSLWGNEKLF
TRBD1	TRBV28	TRBJ1-2	ASSTWTGGDYGYT
-	TRBV29-1	TRBJ2-7	SVGSSSLNPGGEQY
-	TRBV29-1	TRBJ2-7	SVDSGGSYEQY
-	TRBV19	TRBJ2-7	ASSIGLDRGYEQY
-	TRBV2	TRBJ2-1	ASRSNPNNEQF
-	TRBV4-1	TRBJ2-1	ASSQVFTQHNEQF
-	TRBV20-1	TRBJ1-6	SASRSSYKSPLH
TRBD1	TRBV6-2/TRBV6-3	TRBJ1-1	ASSYTGGTEAF
TRBD2	TRBV6-2/TRBV6-3	TRBJ2-1	ASKGGSIYEQF
-	TRBV5-1	TRBJ2-1	ASGVAEGGYYNEQF
TRBD1	TRBV18	TRBJ1-4	ASSAGTGFEKLF
TRBD2	TRBV24-1	TRBJ2-3	ATSDAGTSGRVTDTQY
TRBD1	TRBV7-2	TRBJ2-7	ASSFGTAKTYEQY